The T cell receptor beta chain described here comes from a study of PD-L1 blockade in urothelial cancer. Study overall: Samples came from 3 weeks, at the second dose, and 6 weeks into treatment. Study findings and constraints: Enhanced expansion of tumor-associated blood clones at 3 weeks characterized durable-benefit patients.

The time point denotes: peripheral blood 6 weeks after treatment start. Urothelial carcinoma in patients was locally advanced or metastatic. Each patient gave between 1 and 8 samples of peripheral blood mononuclear cells, which were collected pretreatment and during treatment. About this clone: What it binds is not known.

Only in-frame clones appear in the TCRdb table, and some are missing; sequencing was by immunoSEQ multiplex PCR. The sample includes 120,000 or so clones, roughly 82% seen only once; the top ten take 2.4%. The CDR3 runs to 13 residues. Trimming took 3 bases from V and 3 from J, leaving 9 bases between them. The germline V gene encodes CDR1 KGHSH and CDR2 LQKENI. This material consisted of PBMCs, taken around atezolizumab (anti-PD-L1) treatment. The V gene is TRBV18, the J gene TRBJ2-7; D is possibly TRBD1 (5 bases). The clonotype comes from a man between 50 and 59 years old with urothelial cancer. The CDR3 protein is CASSPSQGYEQYF. The CDR3, as DNA: TGTGCCAGCTCACCGTCCCAGGGCTACGAGCAGTACTTC. The full variable domain, in which reference TRBV18 and TRBJ2-7 provide the parts outside the CDR3, is NAGVMQNPRHLVRRRGQEARLRCSPMKGHSHVYWYRQLPEEGLKFMVYLQKENIIDESGMPKERFSAEFPKEGPSILRIQQVVRGDSAAYFCASSPSQGYEQYFGPGTRLTVT.